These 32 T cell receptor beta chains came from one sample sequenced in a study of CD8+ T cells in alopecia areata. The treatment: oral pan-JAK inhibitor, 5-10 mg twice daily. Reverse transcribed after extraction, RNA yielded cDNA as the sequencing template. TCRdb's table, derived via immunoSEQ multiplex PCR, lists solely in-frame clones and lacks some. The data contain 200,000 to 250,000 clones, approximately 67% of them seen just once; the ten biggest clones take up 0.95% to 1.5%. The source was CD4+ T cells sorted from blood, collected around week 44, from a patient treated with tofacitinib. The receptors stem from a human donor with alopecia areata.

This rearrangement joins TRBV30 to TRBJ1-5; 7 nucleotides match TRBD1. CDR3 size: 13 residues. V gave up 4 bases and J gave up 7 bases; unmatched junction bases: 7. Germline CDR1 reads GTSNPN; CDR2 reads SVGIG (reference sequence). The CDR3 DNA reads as TGTGCCTGGAACGAGGGAGGGGGCCAGCCCCAGCATTTT. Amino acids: CAWNEGGGQPQHF. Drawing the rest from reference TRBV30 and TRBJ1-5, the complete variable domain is SQTIHQWPATLVQPVGSPLSLECTVEGTSNPNLYWYRQAAGRGLQLLFYSVGIGQISSEVPQNLSASRPQDRQFILSSKKLLLSDSGFYLCAWNEGGGQPQHFGDGTRLSIL.

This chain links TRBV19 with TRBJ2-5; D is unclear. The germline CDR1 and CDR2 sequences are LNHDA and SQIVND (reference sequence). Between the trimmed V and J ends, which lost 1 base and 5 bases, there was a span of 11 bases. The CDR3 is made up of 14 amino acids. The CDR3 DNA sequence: TGTGCCAGTAGTATAGGGCCGCGGTCGGAGACCCAGTACTTC. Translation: CASSIGPRSETQYF.

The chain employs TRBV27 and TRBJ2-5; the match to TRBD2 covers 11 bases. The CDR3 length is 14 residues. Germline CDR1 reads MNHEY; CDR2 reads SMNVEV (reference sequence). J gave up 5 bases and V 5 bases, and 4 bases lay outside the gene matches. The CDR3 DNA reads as TGTGCCAGCAGTCCATGGACTAGCGGGGAGACCCAGTACTTC. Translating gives CASSPWTSGETQYF.

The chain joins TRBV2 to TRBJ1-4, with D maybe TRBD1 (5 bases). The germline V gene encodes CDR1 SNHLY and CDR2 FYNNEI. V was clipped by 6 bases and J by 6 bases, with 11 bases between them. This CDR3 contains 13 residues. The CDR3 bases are TGTGCCAGCAGCTCCAGGGAAGATGAAAAACTGTTTTTT. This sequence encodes CASSSREDEKLFF.

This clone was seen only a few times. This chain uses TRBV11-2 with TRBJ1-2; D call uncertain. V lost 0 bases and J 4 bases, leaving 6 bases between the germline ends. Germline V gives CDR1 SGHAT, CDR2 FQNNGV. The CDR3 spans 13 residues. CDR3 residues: CASSLDPAYGYTF. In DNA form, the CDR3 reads TGTGCCAGCAGCTTAGATCCAGCCTATGGCTACACCTTC.

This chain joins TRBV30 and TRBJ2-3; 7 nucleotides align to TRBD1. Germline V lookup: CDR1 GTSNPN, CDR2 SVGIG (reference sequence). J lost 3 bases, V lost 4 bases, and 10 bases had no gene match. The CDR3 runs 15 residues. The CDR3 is CAWMGKGAPTDTQYF. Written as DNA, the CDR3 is TGTGCCTGGATGGGAAAGGGGGCACCTACAGATACGCAGTATTTT.

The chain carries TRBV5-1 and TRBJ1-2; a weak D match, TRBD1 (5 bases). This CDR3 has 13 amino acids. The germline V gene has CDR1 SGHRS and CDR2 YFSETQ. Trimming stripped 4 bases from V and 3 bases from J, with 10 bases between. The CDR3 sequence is CASSKDKDYGYTF. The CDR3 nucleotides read TGCGCCAGCAGCAAGGACAAGGACTATGGCTACACCTTC.

In DNA, the CDR3 is TGTGCCAGCAAGAATGTACCAAACACTGAAGCTTTCTTT. Translation gives CASKNVPNTEAFF. The V and J genes are TRBV6-6 and TRBJ1-1; the D is unclear. From germline, CDR1 is MNHNY and CDR2 SVGAGI (reference sequence). The CDR3 totals 13 residues. V was cut by 7 bases and J by 2 bases, with 11 bases left in between.

This CDR3 is CASSQFPGIDDYGYTF. CDR3 bases: TGTGCCAGCAGCCAATTCCCAGGAATTGACGACTATGGCTACACCTTC. V is TRBV7-2 and J is TRBJ1-2, with D unresolved. V lost 5 bases and J lost 3, with 19 bases in between. This CDR3 has 16 amino acids. Looked up from germline, CDR1 is SGHTA and CDR2 is FQGNSA.

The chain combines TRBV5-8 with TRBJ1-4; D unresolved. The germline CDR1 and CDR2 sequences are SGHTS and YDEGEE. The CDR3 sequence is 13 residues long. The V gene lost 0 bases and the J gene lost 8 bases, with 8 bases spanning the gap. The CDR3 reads CASSLGRWEKLFF. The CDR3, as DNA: TGTGCCAGCAGCTTGGGGCGTTGGGAAAAACTGTTTTTT.

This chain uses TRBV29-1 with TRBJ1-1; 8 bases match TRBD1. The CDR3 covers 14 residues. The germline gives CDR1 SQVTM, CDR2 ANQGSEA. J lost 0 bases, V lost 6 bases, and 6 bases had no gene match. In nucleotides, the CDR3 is TGCAGCGTACAAGGACAGGGCATGAACACTGAAGCTTTCTTT. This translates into CSVQGQGMNTEAFF.

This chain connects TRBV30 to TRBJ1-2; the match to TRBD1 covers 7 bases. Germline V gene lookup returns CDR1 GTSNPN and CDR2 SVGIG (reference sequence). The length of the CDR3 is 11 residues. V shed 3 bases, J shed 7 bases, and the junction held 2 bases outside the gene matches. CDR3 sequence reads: CAWRDRAGYTF. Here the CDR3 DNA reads TGTGCCTGGAGAGACAGGGCTGGCTACACCTTC.

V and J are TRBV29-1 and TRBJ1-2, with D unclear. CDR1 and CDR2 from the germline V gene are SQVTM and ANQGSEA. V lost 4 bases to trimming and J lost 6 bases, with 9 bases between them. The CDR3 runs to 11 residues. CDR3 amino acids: CSVGSSHGYTF. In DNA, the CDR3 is TGCAGCGTTGGCAGCTCCCATGGCTACACCTTC.

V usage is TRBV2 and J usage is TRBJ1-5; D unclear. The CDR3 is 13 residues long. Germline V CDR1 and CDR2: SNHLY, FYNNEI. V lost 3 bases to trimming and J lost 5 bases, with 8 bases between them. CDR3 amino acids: CASSDNRDQPQHF. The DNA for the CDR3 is TGTGCCAGCAGTGATAACAGAGATCAGCCCCAGCATTTT.

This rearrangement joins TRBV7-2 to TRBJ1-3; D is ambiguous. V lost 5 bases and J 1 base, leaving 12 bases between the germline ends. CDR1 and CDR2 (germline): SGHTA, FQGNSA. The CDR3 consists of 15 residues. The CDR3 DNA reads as TGTGCCAGCAGCGAGGGCTGGGGATCTGGAAACACCATATATTTT. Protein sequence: CASSEGWGSGNTIYF.

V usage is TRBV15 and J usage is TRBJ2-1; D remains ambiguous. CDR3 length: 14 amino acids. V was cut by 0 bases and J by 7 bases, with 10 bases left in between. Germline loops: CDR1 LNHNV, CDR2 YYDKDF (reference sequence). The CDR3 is CATSRDVRINEQFF. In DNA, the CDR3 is TGTGCCACCAGCAGAGATGTTCGGATAAATGAGCAGTTCTTC.

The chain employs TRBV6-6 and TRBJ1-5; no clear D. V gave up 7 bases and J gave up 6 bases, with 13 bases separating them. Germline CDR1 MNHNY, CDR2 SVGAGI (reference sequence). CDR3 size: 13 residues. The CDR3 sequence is CASMGGIGQPQHF. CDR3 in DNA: TGTGCCAGCATGGGAGGAATCGGTCAGCCCCAGCATTTT.

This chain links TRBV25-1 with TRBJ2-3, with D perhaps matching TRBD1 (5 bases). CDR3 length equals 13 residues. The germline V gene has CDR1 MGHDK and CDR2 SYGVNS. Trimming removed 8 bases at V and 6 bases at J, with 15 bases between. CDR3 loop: CASSKGLMDTQYF. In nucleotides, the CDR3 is TGTGCCAGCTCGAAGGGGCTCATGGATACGCAGTATTTT.

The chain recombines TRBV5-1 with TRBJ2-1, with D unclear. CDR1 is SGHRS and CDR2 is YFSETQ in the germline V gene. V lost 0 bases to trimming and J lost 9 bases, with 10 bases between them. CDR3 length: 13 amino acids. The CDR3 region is CASSLETFSEQFF. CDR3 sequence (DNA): TGCGCCAGCAGCTTGGAAACCTTTAGTGAGCAGTTCTTC.

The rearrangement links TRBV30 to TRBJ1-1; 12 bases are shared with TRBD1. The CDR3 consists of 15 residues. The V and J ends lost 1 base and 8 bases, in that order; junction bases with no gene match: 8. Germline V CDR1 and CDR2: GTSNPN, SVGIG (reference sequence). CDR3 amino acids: CAWSALGTGGWEAFF. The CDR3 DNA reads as TGTGCCTGGAGTGCCCTCGGGACAGGGGGCTGGGAAGCTTTCTTT.

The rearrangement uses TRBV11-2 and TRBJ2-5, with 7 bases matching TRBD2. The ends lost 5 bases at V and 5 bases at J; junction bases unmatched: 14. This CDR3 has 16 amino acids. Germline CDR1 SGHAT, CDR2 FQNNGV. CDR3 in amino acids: CASSAPWEGPRETQYF. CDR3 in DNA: TGTGCCAGCAGCGCTCCATGGGAGGGGCCCCGGGAGACCCAGTACTTC.

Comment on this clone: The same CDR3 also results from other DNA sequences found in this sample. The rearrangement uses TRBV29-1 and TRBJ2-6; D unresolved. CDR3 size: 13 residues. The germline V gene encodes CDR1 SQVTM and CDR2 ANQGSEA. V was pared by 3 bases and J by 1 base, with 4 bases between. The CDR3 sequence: CSVEGSGANVLTF. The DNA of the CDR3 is TGCAGCGTTGAGGGTTCTGGGGCCAACGTCCTGACTTTC.

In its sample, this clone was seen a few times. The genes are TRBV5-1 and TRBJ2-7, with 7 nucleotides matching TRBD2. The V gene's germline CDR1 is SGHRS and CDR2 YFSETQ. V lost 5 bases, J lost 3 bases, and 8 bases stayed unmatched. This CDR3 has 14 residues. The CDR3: CASRDAGVHYEQYF. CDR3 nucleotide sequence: TGCGCCAGCAGGGATGCGGGGGTGCACTACGAGCAGTACTTC.

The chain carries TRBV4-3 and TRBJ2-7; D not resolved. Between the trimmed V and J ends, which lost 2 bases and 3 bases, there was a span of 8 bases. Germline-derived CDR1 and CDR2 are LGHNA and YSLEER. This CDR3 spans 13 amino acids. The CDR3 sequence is CASSQSIDYEQYF. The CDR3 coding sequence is TGCGCCAGCAGCCAATCAATCGACTACGAGCAGTACTTC.

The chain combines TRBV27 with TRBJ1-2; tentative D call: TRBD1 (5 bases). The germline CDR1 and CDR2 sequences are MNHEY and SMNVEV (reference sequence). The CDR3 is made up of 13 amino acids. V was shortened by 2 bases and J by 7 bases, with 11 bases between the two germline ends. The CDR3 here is CASSLRGSLGYTF. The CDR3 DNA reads TGTGCCAGCAGTTTACGGGGCTCTCTTGGCTACACCTTC.

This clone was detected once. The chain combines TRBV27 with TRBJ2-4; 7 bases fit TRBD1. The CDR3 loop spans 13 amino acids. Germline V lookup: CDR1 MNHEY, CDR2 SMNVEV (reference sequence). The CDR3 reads CVLPPGGKNIQYF. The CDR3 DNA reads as TGTGTGCTACCTCCAGGGGGAAAAAACATTCAGTACTTC.

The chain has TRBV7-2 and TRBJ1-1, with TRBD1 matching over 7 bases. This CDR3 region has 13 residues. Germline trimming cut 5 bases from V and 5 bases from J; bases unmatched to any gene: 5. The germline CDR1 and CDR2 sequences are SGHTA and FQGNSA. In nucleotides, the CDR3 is TGTGCCAGCAGCCAAGGGACAGTTACTGAAGCTTTCTTT. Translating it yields CASSQGTVTEAFF.

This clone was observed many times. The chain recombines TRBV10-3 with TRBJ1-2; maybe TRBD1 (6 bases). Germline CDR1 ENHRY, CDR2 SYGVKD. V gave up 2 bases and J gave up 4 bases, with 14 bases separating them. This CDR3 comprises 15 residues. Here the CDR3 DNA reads TGTGCCATCAGTGAGACGCCAGGGGCCTTCTATGGCTACACCTTC. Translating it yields CAISETPGAFYGYTF.

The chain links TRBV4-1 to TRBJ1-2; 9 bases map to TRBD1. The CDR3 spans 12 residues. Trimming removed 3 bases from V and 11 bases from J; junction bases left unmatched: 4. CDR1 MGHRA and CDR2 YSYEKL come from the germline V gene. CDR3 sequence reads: CASSQVTGGYTF. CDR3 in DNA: TGCGCCAGCAGCCAGGTGACAGGGGGATACACCTTC.

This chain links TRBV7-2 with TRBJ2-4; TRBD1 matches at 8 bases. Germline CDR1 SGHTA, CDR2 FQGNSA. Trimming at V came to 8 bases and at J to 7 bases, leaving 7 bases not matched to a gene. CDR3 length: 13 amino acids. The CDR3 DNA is TGTGCCAGCGGGGGACAGGCAAGGAACATTCAGTACTTC. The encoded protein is CASGGQARNIQYF.

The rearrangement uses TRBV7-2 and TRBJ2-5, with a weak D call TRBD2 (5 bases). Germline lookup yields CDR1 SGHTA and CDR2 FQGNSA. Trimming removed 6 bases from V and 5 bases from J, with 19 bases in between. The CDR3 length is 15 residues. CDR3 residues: CASRLPAGEDETQYF. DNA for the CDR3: TGTGCCAGCAGGTTACCGGCCGGGGAAGATGAGACCCAGTACTTC.

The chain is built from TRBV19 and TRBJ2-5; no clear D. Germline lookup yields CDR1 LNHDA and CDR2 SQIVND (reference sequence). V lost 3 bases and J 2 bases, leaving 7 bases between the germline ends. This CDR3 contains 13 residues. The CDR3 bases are TGTGCCAGTAGTATCGGAACTCAAGAGACCCAGTACTTC. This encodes CASSIGTQETQYF.